One sample yielded the 21 T cell receptor beta chains listed below, sequenced in a study of blood T cell repertoires in COVID-19. Sequenced by immunoSEQ multiplex PCR; TCRdb stores in-frame clones only, minus some. The table lists about 97,000 clones, approximately 90% of them singletons, with 1.7% in the top ten. Source material: peripheral blood. The receptors here all came from a man between 60 and 70 years old with acute or convalescent COVID-19.

This chain uses TRBV24-1 with TRBJ2-5; TRBD2 matches 10 bases. The junction had 9 bases not matched to a gene; V was cut back by 7 bases and J by 2 bases. CDR1 is KGHDR and CDR2 is SFDVKD in the germline V gene. This CDR3 spans 16 amino acids. The CDR3 bases are TGTGCCACCAGCTGTACTAGCGGGGAGAAACAAGAGACCCAGTACTTC. The encoded protein is CATSCTSGEKQETQYF.

This chain links TRBV5-4 with TRBJ1-1; D is unclear. In germline, CDR1 is SGHNT, CDR2 YYREEE (reference sequence). There are 14 residues in the CDR3. The germline V and J ends were trimmed by 1 base and 5 bases, with 12 bases remaining between them. The CDR3 region is CASSLLAEGTEAFF. The CDR3 DNA reads TGTGCCAGCAGCTTGTTGGCAGAGGGAACTGAAGCTTTCTTT.

As DNA, the CDR3 is TGTGCCAGCAGTCCCGGGACTGGGAACGAGCAGTACTTC. Amino acids: CASSPGTGNEQYF. This chain joins TRBV6-4 and TRBJ2-7; a weak D match, TRBD2 (6 bases). CDR3 length: 13 residues. Trimming pared 5 bases from V and 5 bases from J, leaving 13 bases between. Germline V lookup: CDR1 MRHNA, CDR2 SNTAGT.

The rearrangement uses TRBV5-4 and TRBJ1-2; D is perhaps TRBD1 (6 bases). V was trimmed by 3 bases and J by 8 bases, leaving 14 bases between them. Germline V gene lookup returns CDR1 SGHNT and CDR2 YYREEE (reference sequence). The CDR3 extends over 13 amino acids. CDR3 sequence: CASSSTGSRGYTF. CDR3 coding DNA: TGTGCCAGCAGCTCGACAGGTTCTCGGGGCTACACCTTC.

This chain joins TRBV10-3 and TRBJ1-1; D is unresolved. The CDR3 is 13 residues long. Trimming pared 7 bases from V and 0 bases from J, leaving 9 bases between. Germline V gene sequence: CDR1 ENHRY, CDR2 SYGVKD. In DNA, the CDR3 is TGTGCCATCACCGGGGTACTGAACACTGAAGCTTTCTTT. This gives the protein CAITGVLNTEAFF.

This clone appeared a few times. V is TRBV6-6 and J is TRBJ1-3, with 8 bases fitting TRBD1. The germline V gene has CDR1 MNHNY and CDR2 SVGAGI (reference sequence). The length of the CDR3 is 20 residues. V was clipped by 5 bases and J by 0 bases; unmatched bases: 18. The CDR3 here is CASSPSRQGTSSRSGNTIYF. The CDR3 region has the DNA TGTGCCAGCAGTCCCTCGCGACAGGGGACCTCTTCCCGCTCTGGAAACACCATATATTTT.

This sequence joins TRBV27 and TRBJ1-2, with 11 positions matching TRBD1. Germline V gives CDR1 MNHEY, CDR2 SMNVEV (reference sequence). Trimming at V came to 5 bases and at J to 5 bases, leaving 4 bases not matched to a gene. This CDR3 contains 14 residues. CDR3 amino acids: CASSMDRGPYGYTF. Here the CDR3 DNA reads TGTGCCAGCAGTATGGACAGGGGGCCATATGGCTACACCTTC.

J is TRBJ1-2 and V is TRBV9; 9 positions match TRBD1. Germline V lookup: CDR1 SGDLS, CDR2 YYNGEE. Losses at the gene ends were 9 bases for V and 2 bases for J; bases not matched to a gene: 14. This CDR3 has 16 residues. The CDR3: CATTSQGAKTNYGYTF. The CDR3 region has the DNA TGTGCCACGACCTCACAGGGGGCGAAGACAAACTATGGCTACACCTTC. Full variable domain (rest looked up from reference TRBV9 and TRBJ1-2): DSGVTQTPKHLITATGQRVTLRCSPRSGDLSVYWYQQSLDQGLQFLIQYYNGEERAKGNILERFSAQQFPDLHSELNLSSLELGDSALYFCATTSQGAKTNYGYTFGSGTRLTVV.

The chain is built from TRBV5-1 and TRBJ2-1; 11 bases agree with TRBD2. The CDR3 length is 16 residues. Per the germline V gene, CDR1 is SGHRS and CDR2 is YFSETQ. The V segment lost 0 bases and the J segment 2 bases; nucleotides outside the gene matches: 1. CDR3 sequence: CASSLELAGAYNEQFF. Written as DNA, the CDR3 is TGCGCCAGCAGCTTGGAACTAGCGGGGGCCTACAATGAGCAGTTCTTC.

The rearrangement joins TRBV6-5 to TRBJ2-4; D is possibly TRBD2 (5 bases). The CDR3 covers 13 residues. Germline assignment: CDR1 MNHEY and CDR2 SVGAGI. V was clipped by 8 bases and J by 3 bases, with 11 bases between them. Written as DNA, the CDR3 is TGTGCCAGCTCAACCCGGGGCAAAAACATTCAGTACTTC. Protein product: CASSTRGKNIQYF.

V is TRBV5-1 and J is TRBJ1-2; the D is unclear. The CDR3 runs 13 residues. Per the germline V gene, CDR1 is SGHRS and CDR2 is YFSETQ. With 4 bases removed from V and 8 bases from J, the gap between germline ends came to 15 bases. The CDR3 spells CASSETPSTGYTF. The CDR3, as DNA: TGCGCCAGCAGCGAGACACCTTCAACGGGCTACACCTTC.

This clone has more than one count but fewer than ten. The chain has TRBV2 and TRBJ1-1; a possible D gene is TRBD1 (6 bases). The germline V gene has CDR1 SNHLY and CDR2 FYNNEI. The CDR3 is made up of 11 amino acids. V was pared by 9 bases and J by 7 bases, with 12 bases between. The CDR3 DNA is TGTGCCAGTGTGGGGGCTGTTGAAGCTTTCTTT. This sequence encodes CASVGAVEAFF.

J is TRBJ1-2 and V is TRBV19; 7 bases map to TRBD1. J lost 2 bases, V lost 4 bases, and 10 bases had no gene match. This CDR3 is 16 amino acids long. The germline gives CDR1 LNHDA, CDR2 SQIVND (reference sequence). The CDR3 DNA is TGTGCCAGTAGTAGTAGGGGGCTGCGAGGGAACTATGGCTACACCTTC. This codes for CASSSRGLRGNYGYTF.

This rearrangement joins TRBV7-6 to TRBJ1-1; D is undetermined. Between the trimmed V and J ends, which lost 2 bases and 0 bases, there was a span of 4 bases. The CDR3 has 13 amino acids. Germline values: CDR1 SGHVS, CDR2 FNYEAQ. The CDR3 protein is CASSLSMNTEAFF. The CDR3 region has the DNA TGTGCCAGCAGCTTAAGCATGAACACTGAAGCTTTCTTT. The complete variable domain, with remaining parts taken from reference TRBV7-6 and TRBJ1-1, reads GAGVSQSPRYKVTKRGQDVALRCDPISGHVSLYWYRQALGQGPEFLTYFNYEAQQDKSGLPNDRFSAERPEGSISTLTIQRTEQRDSAMYRCASSLSMNTEAFFGQGTRLTVV.

This chain connects TRBV6-1 to TRBJ2-5; no definite D call. Germline CDR1 reads MNHNS; CDR2 reads SASEGT. The CDR3 length is 13 residues. V gave up 1 base and J gave up 5 bases, with 8 bases separating them. The CDR3 sequence is CASSEGYWETQYF. CDR3 in DNA: TGTGCCAGCAGTGAAGGGTACTGGGAGACCCAGTACTTC.

CDR3 nucleotides: TGCGCCAGCAGCTTGGAGTGGGCGTCGAACACTGAAGCTTTCTTT. It specifies CASSLEWASNTEAFF. V and J are TRBV5-1 and TRBJ1-1; D is ambiguous. This CDR3 comprises 15 residues. The germline CDR1 and CDR2 sequences are SGHRS and YFSETQ. Trimming took off 0 bases at V and 1 base at J, with 10 bases between the two ends. The whole variable domain, filled in from reference TRBV5-1 and TRBJ1-1, reads KAGVTQTPRYLIKTRGQQVTLSCSPISGHRSVSWYQQTPGQGLQFLFEYFSETQRNKGNFPGRFSGRQFSNSRSEMNVSTLELGDSALYLCASSLEWASNTEAFFGQGTRLTVV.

The chain employs TRBV11-3 and TRBJ1-1, with 7 positions matching TRBD1. Germline V lookup: CDR1 SGHNT, CDR2 YENEEA. This CDR3 has 16 amino acids. V dropped 6 bases and J dropped 1; count of bases not matched to a gene: 11. CDR3 sequence reads: CASRPILQGPNTEAFF. CDR3 sequence (DNA): TGTGCCAGCAGACCAATCCTACAGGGGCCGAACACTGAAGCTTTCTTT.

The chain is built from TRBV6-1 and TRBJ1-2; D is unresolved. V was clipped by 2 bases and J by 4 bases, with 11 bases between them. This CDR3 region has 14 residues. Germline V gene lookup returns CDR1 MNHNS and CDR2 SASEGT. The CDR3 DNA reads TGTGCCAGCAGTGAATCAGTGACTGCCTATGGCTACACCTTC. Protein: CASSESVTAYGYTF.

The chain couples TRBV18 to TRBJ1-2; TRBD1 aligns across 7 bases. Trimming at V came to 1 base and at J to 7 bases, leaving 9 bases not matched to a gene. The CDR3 is 15 residues long. Per germline, CDR1 KGHSH and CDR2 LQKENI. DNA of the CDR3: TGTGCCAGCTCACCACTAGCGGGACAGAAGGCTGGCTACACCTTC. Residues: CASSPLAGQKAGYTF.

V and J are TRBV18 and TRBJ1-1, with TRBD1 matching 9 bases. With V trimmed by 6 bases and J by 3 bases, 11 bases remained unmatched. The CDR3 covers 16 residues. Per the germline V gene, CDR1 is KGHSH and CDR2 is LQKENI. The DNA for the CDR3 is TGTGCCAGCTCTTTTTCCACAGGGGGCGCGGACACTGAAGCTTTCTTT. Protein product: CASSFSTGGADTEAFF.

V gene TRBV2 combines with J gene TRBJ1-2; 9 bases are a match to TRBD1. Germline V gene sequence: CDR1 SNHLY, CDR2 FYNNEI. CDR3 length equals 14 residues. After removal of 6 bases from V and 5 bases from J, the junction contained 7 bases not matched to a gene. CDR3 loop: CASSIQGAGYGYTF. The CDR3 nucleotides read TGTGCCAGCAGCATACAGGGGGCTGGGTATGGCTACACCTTC.